This entry describes one T cell receptor (beta chain). The data are from a study of cytomegalovirus exposure and HLA in healthy donors. CDR1 and CDR2 from the germline V gene are GTSNPN and SVGIG (reference sequence). CDR3 length equals 14 residues. V was shortened by 2 bases and J by 0 bases, with 9 bases between the two germline ends. PCR amplification relied on 60 Vbeta primers (plus 13 Jbeta primers). TCRdb keeps only in-frame clones here, not all; method: immunoSEQ multiplex PCR. This table has about 130,000 clones, roughly 85% appearing once. What was sequenced was PBMCs. The receptor comes from a boy younger than 18 in good health and CMV-seronegative. This rearrangement joins TRBV30 to TRBJ2-3, with a tentative D call TRBD2 (6 bases). Here the CDR3 reads CAWSRGTSTDTQYF. For the CDR3, the DNA is TGTGCCTGGAGTCGGGGGACTAGCACAGATACGCAGTATTTT. The variable domain in full, completed from reference TRBV30 and TRBJ2-3, reads SQTIHQWPATLVQPVGSPLSLECTVEGTSNPNLYWYRQAAGRGLQLLFYSVGIGQISSEVPQNLSASRPQDRQFILSSKKLLLSDSGFYLCAWSRGTSTDTQYFGPGTRLTVL.